Following are 11 T cell receptor beta chains from one sample sequenced in a study of T cell repertoires in cytomegalovirus infection (dated by TCRdb to about 2019). The antigens of these receptors remain unknown. The sample's treatment or condition label is to be understood as: in vitro stimulation with specific CMV peptide epitopes to enrich CMV-specific T cells. The run used an Illumina HiSeq 1500. The raw public data were reprocessed by TCRdb itself: fastp quality trimming at Q25, MiXCR clonotype calling, in-frame beta chains only. CDR3 protein duplicates are merged, each entry listing the most common genes and DNA. For this sample there are about 55,000 distinct CDR3 sequences; around 18% appear just once. The ten top clones hold 64% of the sample. Material: CD8+ T cells from cultured PBMCs, obtained from culture after CMV antigen stimulation. These receptors were taken from a human donor in good health (CMV status not recorded). Some clones in this sample may be carry-over from other donors' samples.

This clonotype was observed a handful of times. The chain combines TRBV28 with TRBJ2-7; no reliable D call. Germline values: CDR1 MDHEN, CDR2 SYDVKM. V gave up 7 bases and J gave up 0 bases, with 13 bases separating them. CDR3 length: 14 amino acids. CDR3 sequence (DNA): TGTGCCAGCACCACCCTAAGGCCCTCCTACGAGCAGTACTTC. Translated, it gives CASTTLRPSYEQYF. The whole variable domain, remainder taken from reference TRBV28 and TRBJ2-7, is DVKVTQSSRYLVKRTGEKVFLECVQDMDHENMFWYRQDPGLGLRLIYFSYDVKMKEKGDIPEGYSVSREKKERFSLILESASTNQTSMYLCASTTLRPSYEQYFGPGTRLTVT.

This chain connects TRBV7-2 to TRBJ2-5, with a weak D call TRBD1 (6 bases). The germline V gene encodes CDR1 SGHTA and CDR2 FQGNSA. V was shortened by 3 bases and J by 1 base, with 12 bases between the two germline ends. The CDR3 loop spans 15 amino acids. The CDR3 DNA follows: TGTGCCAGCAGCTTTATCGACAGGTCCCAAGAGACCCAGTACTTC. Encoded protein: CASSFIDRSQETQYF. The whole variable domain, remainder taken from reference TRBV7-2 and TRBJ2-5, is GAGVSQSPSNKVTEKGKDVELRCDPISGHTALYWYRQSLGQGLEFLIYFQGNSAPDKSGLPSDRFSAERTGGSVSTLTIQRTQQEDSAVYLCASSFIDRSQETQYFGPGTRLLVL.

This clonotype turned up a few times. The chain employs TRBV7-3 and TRBJ2-1; D unresolved. The CDR3 is made up of 13 amino acids. Germline CDR1 is SGHTA and CDR2 is FQGTGA. V dropped 1 base and J dropped 4 bases, with 5 bases sitting between them. The CDR3 DNA sequence: TGTGCCAGCAGCTTAAACGGTTACAATGAGCAGTTCTTC. Translation: CASSLNGYNEQFF.

This sequence joins TRBV12-3 or TRBV12-4 and TRBJ2-1; 14 bases agree with TRBD2. The CDR3 consists of 14 residues. V gave up 6 bases and J gave up 10 bases; unmatched junction bases: 5. The CDR3 DNA sequence: TGTGCCAGCAGGGGACTAGCGGGAGTCGGGGAGCAGTTCTTC. This gives the protein CASRGLAGVGEQFF.

This sequence joins TRBV7-9 and TRBJ2-4, with TRBD1 as a possible D gene (5 bases). Trimming removed 6 bases at V and 6 bases at J, with 9 bases between. CDR1 SEHNR and CDR2 FQNEAQ come from the germline V gene (reference sequence). This CDR3 is built from 12 residues. CDR3 residues: CASSPDRNIQYF. CDR3 DNA: TGTGCCAGCAGTCCTGACAGAAACATTCAGTACTTC.

A note on this clonotype: One end of the junction does not line up with germline, which may come from a read error. The chain recombines TRBV28 with TRBJ1-1; 8 nucleotides align to TRBD1. The CDR3 contains 16 residues. The germline V gene has CDR1 MDHEN and CDR2 SYDVKM. The CDR3 loop reads CASSLNRGRGNAEAFF. In nucleotides, the CDR3 is TGTGCCAGCAGTTTGAACAGGGGGAGAGGGAACGCTGAAGCTTTCTTT.

In its sample, this clonotype was seen a few times. CDR3 in amino acids: CASSLGLPPYNEQFF. As DNA, the CDR3 is TGTGCCAGCAGCTTGGGACTCCCGCCCTACAATGAGCAGTTCTTC. This chain joins TRBV7-2 and TRBJ2-1; weak D call: TRBD2 (6 bases). This CDR3 contains 15 residues. V lost 3 bases to trimming and J lost 2 bases, with 11 bases between them. Germline CDR1 is SGHTA and CDR2 is FQGNSA.

This clonotype was observed a few times. The chain employs TRBV7-2 and TRBJ2-5; 9 positions agree with TRBD2. The CDR3 is 14 amino acids. Trimming at V came to 3 bases and at J to 4 bases, leaving 3 bases not matched to a gene. CDR1 is SGHTA and CDR2 is FQGNSA in the germline V gene. The CDR3 loop reads CASSFGGGGETQYF. The CDR3 coding sequence is TGTGCCAGCAGCTTCGGCGGGGGGGGAGAGACCCAGTACTTC. Supplemented by reference TRBV7-2 and TRBJ2-5, the full variable domain reads GAGVSQSPSNKVTEKGKDVELRCDPISGHTALYWYRQSLGQGLEFLIYFQGNSAPDKSGLPSDRFSAERTGGSVSTLTIQRTQQEDSAVYLCASSFGGGGETQYFGPGTRLLVL.

This clonotype was found many times. The chain uses TRBV12-3 or TRBV12-4 and TRBJ2-5; D is uncertain. Trimming stripped 3 bases from V and 0 bases from J, with 5 bases between. The CDR3 runs 13 residues. The CDR3 region is CASSLLDQETQYF. DNA of the CDR3: TGTGCCAGCAGTTTGCTCGACCAAGAGACCCAGTACTTC.

The chain's CDR3 is CAIKIPGTGLSDSGNTIYF. CDR3 nucleotide sequence: TGTGCCATAAAAATACCCGGGACAGGGCTCTCGGACTCTGGAAACACCATATATTTT. This sequence joins TRBV24-1 and TRBJ1-3; 9 bases match TRBD1. The CDR3 runs 19 residues. CDR1 KGHDR and CDR2 SFDVKD come from the germline V gene. V shed 11 bases, J shed 0 bases, and the junction held 19 bases outside the gene matches.

This clonotype was counted between two and nine times. The junction departs from the called germline gene at one end, perhaps through a read error. This sequence joins TRBV7-8 and TRBJ1-6, with D perhaps TRBD1 (5 bases). This CDR3 is built from 12 residues. The germline V gene has CDR1 SGHVS and CDR2 FQNEAQ. The DNA for the CDR3 is TGTGCCAGCAGCTTAACGAGACAGCCTCTATACTTT. It is translated as CASSLTRQPLYF.